Listed below are T cell receptor beta chains from one sample, sequenced in a study of human T cells and chemical hapten exposure. One entry per CDR3 protein, called by TCRdb with MiXCR from the RACE reads. The table lists around 360,000 distinct CDR3 sequences, just under 6.5% of them singletons, with over 5.5% in the top ten. This sample comprised whole blood, obtained in connection with sensitization to the hapten diphenylcyclopropenone (DPC). These receptors were collected from a woman aged 18-29 years with alopecia areata. Some clones in this sample may be carry-over from other donors' samples. CDR3s leave out the opening cysteine and the closing phenylalanine or tryptophan. The size of a clone is reported for some rows only, either as once, few or many, or as a class for expanded clones.

>few|TRBV3-1
ASSQGPPRAVAQH
>.|TRBV12-3/TRBV12-4
ASSPKTSGSLSGANVLT
>few|TRBV5-1
ASSIGQVGVSPLH
>few|TRBV20-1
SAYVAVASGGGTDTQY
>.|TRBV6-5
ASRPDGTTSRNGYT
>few|TRBV2
ASSEVQLF
>few|TRBV6-5
ASRRTGSAEAF
>.|TRBV3-1
ASSQGWDSPLH
>few|TRBV28
ASSGGTVLGTQY
>many|TRBV6-5
ASSPGPRGAKNIQY
>many|TRBV13
ASSSYRGQGNYGYT
>few|TRBV6-1
ASIQGEQY
>many|TRBV7-9
ASSSRSGGEKLF
>.|TRBV5-1
ASSLVQIRFTDTQY
>many|TRBV20-1
SAPRAGPRNTEAF
>many|TRBV5-3
ARILQTPLNTEAF
>many|TRBV5-1
ASSLVGRAEAF
>many|TRBV4-2
ASSQGEGQGNTEAF
>.|TRBV5-1
ASSLMQGGTGELF
>many|TRBV20-1
SALGTDNEQF
>few|TRBV12-3/TRBV12-4
ASSSFDRANYGYT
>.|TRBV4-1
ASSQDYEDTQY
>many|TRBV12-3/TRBV12-4
ASSSTNRGLFTDTQY
>.|TRBV18
ASSEQANYGYT
>many|TRBV28
ASSLTEYYGYT
>many|TRBV12-3/TRBV12-4
ASSLGGRGYMNTEAF
>.|TRBV29-1
SALLAGTTINVLAF
>many|TRBV5-5
ASSPGTEDANTGELF
>.|TRBV4-3
ASSQERGEGYEQY
>many|TRBV7-2
ASSLSPEAYSPLH
>.|TRBV6-5
ASSSKGRAYEQY
>few|TRBV9
ASSVVLESSGANVLT
>many|TRBV4-3
ASSLPRAQY
>few|TRBV20-1
SALSGTGGYGYT
>few|TRBV29-1
SVRTKLAGELF
>.|TRBV28
ASSLLFSGTTEQF
>.|TRBV29-1
SVVRDSYNEQF
>few|TRBV6-5
ASSNGGELF
>many|TRBV28
ASTEQGNQPQH
>.|TRBV20-1
SAFYTGIGPEAF
>few|TRBV4-2
ASSLEPPSALSSYEQY
>many|TRBV3-1
ASSQNSGAAGRNEQF
>many|TRBV6-5
ASSREGHFSGNTIY